Listed below are T cell receptor beta chains from one sample, sequenced in a study of shared clonotypes between healthy human individuals. The repertoire was sequenced with immunoSEQ multiplex PCR; TCRdb's copy has only in-frame clones and lacks some. The sample yields roughly 2 million clones, 90% to 96% seen once. The sample was naive CD4+ T cells sorted from blood. These receptors all stem from a man aged 18-30 years in good health. The CDR3 runs from the conserved cysteine through the conserved F or W. D genes are given only for firm matches. Rows give clone size only sometimes, using once, few, many, or a class for an expanded clone.

cdr3_aa	cdr3_nt	j_call	d_call	clone_size	v_call
CASSPDSQNGYTF	TGCGCCAGCAGCCCGGACAGCCAGAATGGCTACACCTTC	TRBJ1-2	NA	NA	TRBV5-1
CASSPGTGMGTDTQYF	TGCGCCAGCAGCCCTGGTACGGGTATGGGCACAGATACGCAGTATTTT	TRBJ2-3	NA	once	TRBV5-1
CASSQGLAGPYEQYF	TGTGCCAGCAGCCAAGGACTAGCGGGACCCTACGAGCAGTACTTC	TRBJ2-7	TRBD2	NA	TRBV14
CASSLARDSPGTQYF	TGTGCCAGCAGCTTGGCCCGGGACAGCCCTGGGACCCAGTACTTC	TRBJ2-5	TRBD1	NA	TRBV5-5
CASSLGADSGNTIYF	TGTGCCAGCAGCTTGGGCGCCGACTCTGGAAACACCATATATTTT	TRBJ1-3	NA	NA	TRBV7-6
CASSSTPGLAGSSYNEQFF	TGCGCCAGCAGCAGCACCCCGGGACTAGCGGGAAGCTCCTACAATGAGCAGTTCTTC	TRBJ2-1	TRBD2	NA	TRBV5-1
CASSDAQASNQPQHF	TGTGCCAGCAGTGACGCCCAAGCAAGCAATCAGCCCCAGCATTTT	TRBJ1-5	NA	NA	TRBV6-1
CASSLYSGRNNEQFF	TGTGCCAGCAGCTTGTACAGCGGGAGAAACAATGAGCAGTTCTTC	TRBJ2-1	TRBD2	NA	TRBV5-8
CASSLKGQGGYEQYF	TGTGCCAGCAGTTTAAAAGGACAGGGGGGCTACGAGCAGTACTTC	TRBJ2-7	TRBD1	NA	TRBV27
CASSVAGLQPQHF	TGTGCCAGCAGCGTAGCGGGGCTTCAGCCCCAGCATTTT	TRBJ1-5	NA	NA	TRBV9
CASSPTGSSYEQYF	TGTGCCAGCAGTCCCACAGGAAGCTCCTACGAGCAGTACTTC	TRBJ2-7	NA	NA	TRBV28
CASSIDESSGSYNEQFF	TGTGCCAGTAGTATAGATGAGAGTAGCGGGTCCTACAATGAGCAGTTCTTC	TRBJ2-1	TRBD2	NA	TRBV19
CASSFAGKNTEAFF	TGTGCCAGCAGCTTTGCGGGGAAGAACACTGAAGCTTTCTTT	TRBJ1-1	NA	NA	TRBV7-9
CAGRTGVATGELFF	TGTGCCGGCCGGACAGGGGTCGCCACCGGGGAGCTGTTTTTT	TRBJ2-2	TRBD1	NA	TRBV2
CASSFQTGSSPLHF	TGTGCCAGCAGTTTCCAGACAGGTTCCTCACCCCTCCACTTT	TRBJ1-6	NA	NA	TRBV6-5
CASSEVASSGVTQYF	TGTGCCAGCAGTGAAGTGGCTTCCAGCGGGGTTACGCAGTATTTT	TRBJ2-3	TRBD2	NA	TRBV6-1
CSVSTDLNSPLHF	TGCAGCGTCAGCACTGACTTGAATTCACCCCTCCACTTT	TRBJ1-6	NA	NA	TRBV29-1
CASSESSGYEQYF	TGCGCCAGCAGTGAGTCGAGCGGGTACGAGCAGTACTTC	TRBJ2-7	NA	NA	TRBV10-2
CAISEMAASQPQHF	TGTGCCATCAGTGAGATGGCCGCCAGTCAGCCCCAGCATTTT	TRBJ1-5	NA	NA	TRBV10-3
CASSFTGRSYEQYF	TGTGCCAGCAGTTTCACAGGCCGCTCCTACGAGCAGTACTTC	TRBJ2-7	NA	NA	TRBV6-5
CASRRQGGTVNYEQYF	TGTGCCAGTAGGAGACAGGGTGGGACTGTCAACTACGAGCAGTACTTC	TRBJ2-7	NA	NA	TRBV19
CAISGTGNLYGYTF	TGTGCCATCAGTGGGACAGGGAATTTGTATGGCTACACCTTC	TRBJ1-2	TRBD1	NA	TRBV10-3
CASSLNRYEKLFF	TGTGCCAGCAGTTTAAATCGGTACGAAAAACTGTTTTTT	TRBJ1-4	NA	NA	TRBV27